This T cell receptor (beta chain) was obtained from a study of blood T cell repertoires in COVID-19. Overall study context: T cells, B-cell-depleted T cells, or PBMCs supplied cDNA or gDNA.

The germline gives CDR1 SGHTA, CDR2 FQGNSA. The CDR3 has 12 amino acids. With 2 bases removed from V and 0 bases from J, the gap between germline ends came to 2 bases. Recruitment covered 20 to 25 US areas and drew participants whose ages spanned roughly 18 to 100 years. In assigning cohorts, the study relied on participant-reported clinical history. Profiling relied on immunoSEQ multiplex PCR, and the TCRdb table lists in-frame clones only, not all of them. The data show 400,000 or so clones, with 80% to 95% seen just once and 0.6% held by the top ten. The sequence derives from a man younger than 35 who had recovered from COVID-19. Material for sequencing was PBMCs or T cells enriched from blood (not recorded which). The V call is TRBV7-2, the J call TRBJ2-7; D is unclear. The CDR3 coding sequence is TGTGCCAGCAGCTTACACTCCTACGAGCAGTACTTC. Its protein product is CASSLHSYEQYF.